This is a list of T cell receptor beta chains from one sample in a study of CD8 T cells in ankylosing spondylitis. In TCRdb, the 5' RACE reads were re-called with MiXCR into one record per CDR3 protein. The sample consists of around 150,000 distinct CDR3 sequences, around two fifths of them appearing once. Sample: synovial fluid, either unsorted or a sorted T cell fraction (not recorded which). The receptors here all came from a male donor with ankylosing spondylitis. Both conserved end residues are part of each CDR3. D genes are given only for firm matches. The listing skips clone size in some rows; elsewhere it reads once, few, many or a size class.

TRBJ1-2 | NA | NA | TRBV6-1 | TGTGCCAGCAGTGACCCAGGGAGAGACTATGGCTACACCTTC | CASSDPGRDYGYTF
TRBJ2-1 | many | TRBD2 | TRBV5-6 | TGTGCCAGCAGCGCAACCCCGGTAGCGGGGGTTAATGAGCAGTTCTTC | CASSATPVAGVNEQFF
TRBJ2-3 | few | TRBD2 | TRBV6-2/TRBV6-3 | TGTGCCAGCGGAGCGGGAGCTGCCACAGATACGCAGTATTTT | CASGAGAATDTQYF
TRBJ2-7 | NA | NA | TRBV27 | TGTGCCAGCAGTCCCCTGACAGCGACCTACGAGCAGTACTTC | CASSPLTATYEQYF
TRBJ2-1 | few | NA | TRBV29-1 | TGCAGCGTTGAATCGGATATCGTCAATGAGCAGTTCTTC | CSVESDIVNEQFF
TRBJ2-6 | NA | NA | TRBV13 | TGTGCCAGCAGCTTATTTTGGGCTGGGGCCAACGTCCTGACTTTC | CASSLFWAGANVLTF
TRBJ1-2 | NA | NA | TRBV6-5 | TGTGCCAGCAGTTACTCGAAGTTGGGAATACTTAACTATGGCTACACCTTC | CASSYSKLGILNYGYTF
TRBJ2-1 | many | TRBD2 | TRBV7-3 | TGTGCCAGCAGCCACACTAGCGGGCCCTACAATGAGCAGTTCTTC | CASSHTSGPYNEQFF
TRBJ1-3 | NA | NA | TRBV7-9 | TGTGCCAGCAGCACTGGACAGCCTGGAAACACCATATATTTT | CASSTGQPGNTIYF
TRBJ1-5 | NA | NA | TRBV7-8 | TGTGCCAGCAGCTTCTATAATCAGCCCCAGCATTTT | CASSFYNQPQHF
TRBJ1-1 | few | NA | TRBV23-1 | TGCGCCAGCAGTCCCCCCGACCCGAACACTGAAGCTTTCTTT | CASSPPDPNTEAFF
TRBJ2-1 | once | NA | TRBV7-9 | TGTGCCAGCAGCTTAGGGGACTGTAACAATGAGCAGTTCTTC | CASSLGDCNNEQFF
TRBJ1-3 | NA | NA | TRBV4-1 | TGCGCCAGCAGCCGGAGCTGGGGAAACACCATATATTTT | CASSRSWGNTIYF
TRBJ2-5 | NA | TRBD2 | TRBV28 | TGTGCCAGCAGTTTATTTGGCGGGAGGGTCCTGGAGACCCAGTACTTC | CASSLFGGRVLETQYF
TRBJ2-3 | NA | TRBD2 | TRBV10-3 | TGTGCCATCAGTGAGTCGGAGCGGGGGGAGGCAGATACGCAGTATTTT | CAISESERGEADTQYF
TRBJ2-3 | NA | TRBD2 | TRBV6-2/TRBV6-3 | TGTGCCAGCACCCCTAGCGGGAGTTGGACAGATACGCAGTATTTT | CASTPSGSWTDTQYF
TRBJ2-2 | many | NA | TRBV12-3/TRBV12-4 | TGTGCCAGCAGCCTAGAAGGGAGGTTGGCCGGGGAGCTGTTTTTT | CASSLEGRLAGELFF
TRBJ1-5 | NA | NA | TRBV20-1 | TGCAGTGCTAGGGGGACATACCCCCGAGGGACTGGCAATCAGCCCCAGCATTTT | CSARGTYPRGTGNQPQHF
TRBJ2-7 | many | NA | TRBV7-3 | TGTGCCAGCAGTCCGGACAGCCTCGAGCAGTACTTC | CASSPDSLEQYF
TRBJ2-1 | once | NA | TRBV7-8 | TGTGCCAGCAGCGTCCTTAGGACAAATTTGGTTGATGAGCATTTCTTC | CASSVLRTNLVDEHFF
TRBJ2-3 | few | NA | TRBV28 | TGTGCCAGCAGTCCGACCGGGACCCAAAATCCCACAGATACGCAGTATTTT | CASSPTGTQNPTDTQYF
TRBJ2-1 | few | TRBD2 | TRBV5-1 | TGCGCCAGCAGCTTAAGGCTAGCGGGGCCCCCTTACAATGAGCAGTTCTTC | CASSLRLAGPPYNEQFF
TRBJ2-1 | few | NA | TRBV11-3 | TGTGCCAGCACCTGGGACCACAATGAGCAGTTCTTC | CASTWDHNEQFF
TRBJ1-2 | NA | NA | TRBV12-3/TRBV12-4 | TGTGCCAGCAGTTCGACAGGATGGTTTGGCTACACCTTC | CASSSTGWFGYTF
TRBJ1-3 | few | NA | TRBV10-3 | TGTGCCATCCTCCGGGCGGGACACCACTCTGGAAACACCATATATTTT | CAILRAGHHSGNTIYF
TRBJ1-1 | NA | NA | TRBV11-2 | TGTGCCAGCAGCTTAGTAGGAGAGACCGGGGCTTTCTTT | CASSLVGETGAFF
TRBJ2-5 | NA | TRBD2 | TRBV6-2/TRBV6-3 | TGTGCCAGCAGTTATTCGGGACTAGCGGGAGAGGAGACCCAGTACTTC | CASSYSGLAGEETQYF
TRBJ2-1 | NA | NA | TRBV3-1 | TGTGCCAGCAGCCATAATGACAGACCCTACAATGAGCAGTTCTTC | CASSHNDRPYNEQFF
TRBJ2-3 | many | TRBD2 | TRBV15 | TGTGCCACCAGCAGAGCCCCCCAGCGGGACTTCACAGATACGCAGTATTTT | CATSRAPQRDFTDTQYF
TRBJ1-6 | NA | NA | TRBV12-3/TRBV12-4 | TGTGCCAGCAGTCCCGACGGTGATAATTCACCCCTCCACTTT | CASSPDGDNSPLHF
TRBJ1-2 | NA | TRBD1 | TRBV5-1 | TGCGCCAGCAGCTTGGCCGCAGGGGGCGATGGCTACACCTTC | CASSLAAGGDGYTF
TRBJ2-1 | NA | TRBD1 | TRBV5-1 | TGCGCCAGCAGCTTCGGACAGGGTGACAATGAGCAGTTCTTC | CASSFGQGDNEQFF
TRBJ2-2 | NA | NA | TRBV15 | TGTGCCACCAGCAGAGCCGGGGCGCGGACCGGGGAGCTGTTTTTT | CATSRAGARTGELFF
TRBJ1-1 | NA | NA | TRBV7-2 | TGTGCCAGCAGTTTTGTACGGGGCACTGAAGCTTTCTTT | CASSFVRGTEAFF
TRBJ2-3 | many | NA | TRBV12-3/TRBV12-4 | TGTGCCAGCAGTTTCGCCGGTACAACAGATACGCAGTATTTT | CASSFAGTTDTQYF
TRBJ2-7 | NA | TRBD1 | TRBV6-5 | TGTGCCAGCAGTTACTCCGGGACAGCTTCTTACGAGCAGTACTTC | CASSYSGTASYEQYF
TRBJ2-7 | NA | NA | TRBV4-3 | TGCGCCAGCAGCCAATCCATCAGGGGGGACCTACAATACGAGCAGTACTTC | CASSQSIRGDLQYEQYF
TRBJ2-3 | few | TRBD2 | TRBV6-4 | TGTGCCAGCAGGCGACTAGCGGGAGAGCCAGATACGCAGTATTTT | CASRRLAGEPDTQYF
TRBJ1-5 | NA | NA | TRBV10-2 | TGCGCCAGCAGTGAGTCGTTGGGGAGCAATCAGCCCCAGCATTTT | CASSESLGSNQPQHF
TRBJ2-7 | NA | TRBD2 | TRBV28 | TGTGCCAGCAGTCCCTTCCCTTCTAGCGGGAGCTCCTACGAGCAGTACTTC | CASSPFPSSGSSYEQYF
TRBJ1-6 | NA | TRBD1 | TRBV6-2/TRBV6-3 | TGTGCCAGCAGTTCCCCGGCAGGGGGCTTTTCACCCCTCCACTTT | CASSSPAGGFSPLHF
TRBJ2-7 | NA | NA | TRBV12-3/TRBV12-4 | TGTGCCAGCAGTCCTCCTGGGTGGGCCTTCTACGAGCAGTACTTC | CASSPPGWAFYEQYF
TRBJ1-1 | NA | NA | TRBV28 | TGTGCCAGCAGTATAGACGTGATTGAAGCTTTCTTT | CASSIDVIEAFF
TRBJ2-1 | many | TRBD2 | TRBV6-1 | TGTGCCAGCAGTGCCCTCGGGACTAGTATCCGCCATGAGCAGTTCTTC | CASSALGTSIRHEQFF
TRBJ2-2 | once | NA | TRBV29-1 | TGCAGCGCCGCACAGCGGAGCCATTCACGAGGGGAGCTGTTTTTT | CSAAQRSHSRGELFF
TRBJ1-2 | NA | TRBD1 | TRBV7-2 | TGTGCCAGCAGCTTAGCGGGACAGGCATCCTATGGCTACACCTTC | CASSLAGQASYGYTF
TRBJ2-1 | few | NA | TRBV4-1 | TGCGCCAGCAGCCAAGATGAGGTATCGTCCTACAATGAGCAGTTCTTC | CASSQDEVSSYNEQFF
TRBJ2-1 | NA | TRBD2 | TRBV20-1 | TGCAGTGCTGGTTACAGGGGTACTAGCGGGAGCTATGAGCAGTTCTTC | CSAGYRGTSGSYEQFF
TRBJ2-7 | few | TRBD2 | TRBV6-1 | TGTGCCAGCAGTGAAAAACTCGCGGGGGGGTACGAGCAGTACTTC | CASSEKLAGGYEQYF
TRBJ1-6 | NA | NA | TRBV10-3 | TGTGCCATCAGTGGACGGAGGGAGCCGGGTTCACCCCTCCACTTT | CAISGRREPGSPLHF
TRBJ1-2 | NA | NA | TRBV28 | TGTGCCAGCAGTTTATGGTGGGCAGTCTATGGCTACACCTTC | CASSLWWAVYGYTF
TRBJ1-1 | many | NA | TRBV12-3/TRBV12-4 | TGTGCCAGCAGTTCCGGGCCTAGCACTGAAGCTTTCTTT | CASSSGPSTEAFF